The 18 T cell receptor beta chains presented below share a single source sample, sequenced in a study of blood T cell repertoires in COVID-19. TCRdb's table, derived via immunoSEQ multiplex PCR, lists solely in-frame clones and lacks some. This table holds 65,000 to 85,000 clones, approximately 89% found once. Sample: peripheral blood. The receptors derive from a man aged 50-60 years with active COVID-19.

V and J are TRBV5-8 and TRBJ2-1, with TRBD2 matching 9 bases. The germline gives CDR1 SGHTS, CDR2 YDEGEE. This CDR3 has 19 amino acids. The V and J ends lost 2 bases and 1 base, in that order; junction bases with no gene match: 13. CDR3 sequence reads: CASSFGVRRGGRSYNEQFF. CDR3 sequence (DNA): TGTGCCAGCAGCTTCGGGGTCCGGCGGGGGGGCCGGTCCTACAATGAGCAGTTCTTC.

V and J are TRBV7-2 and TRBJ2-5, with D possibly TRBD2 on 5 matching bases. The V end lost 1 base, the J end lost 5 bases, and 11 bases lay between the germline ends. The germline V gene encodes CDR1 SGHTA and CDR2 FQGNSA. This CDR3 region has 14 residues. In DNA form, the CDR3 reads TGTGCCAGCAGCTTAGTCGGGATTGGGGAGACCCAGTACTTC. Amino acids: CASSLVGIGETQYF.

The chain links TRBV11-2 to TRBJ2-7; 8 bases match TRBD1. The CDR3 totals 14 residues. J gave up 5 bases and V 5 bases, and 8 bases lay outside the gene matches. Germline assignment: CDR1 SGHAT and CDR2 FQNNGV. In DNA, the CDR3 is TGTGCCAGCAGCGATGACAGGGGTTCCCACGAGCAGTACTTC. Its translation is CASSDDRGSHEQYF.

V and J are TRBV6-1 and TRBJ1-3, with D possibly being TRBD1 (5 bases). The CDR3 runs 15 residues. V was cut by 2 bases and J by 2 bases, with 10 bases left in between. Looked up from germline, CDR1 is MNHNS and CDR2 is SASEGT. In DNA, the CDR3 is TGTGCCAGCAGTGAATGGGGGGGGGCTGGAAACACCATATATTTT. This translates into CASSEWGGAGNTIYF.

The chain has TRBV2 and TRBJ2-1, with 8 bases identical to TRBD1. This CDR3 is 15 amino acids long. Germline V CDR1 and CDR2: SNHLY, FYNNEI. J lost 7 bases, V lost 6 bases, and 11 bases had no gene match. This chain's CDR3 is CASRAGQGGWNEQFF. CDR3 nucleotides: TGTGCCAGCAGGGCTGGACAGGGTGGGTGGAATGAGCAGTTCTTC.

The chain employs TRBV5-8 and TRBJ1-2; the match to TRBD1 covers 9 bases. The junction had 4 bases not matched to a gene; V was cut back by 3 bases and J by 4 bases. The CDR3 covers 14 residues. Germline V gene data show CDR1 as SGHTS and CDR2 as YDEGEE. This chain's CDR3 is CASSSGTGPYGYTF. The CDR3 nucleotides are TGTGCCAGCAGCTCGGGGACAGGGCCCTATGGCTACACCTTC.

V usage is TRBV5-1 and J usage is TRBJ1-1, with TRBD1 matching over 11 bases. Germline assignment: CDR1 SGHRS and CDR2 YFSETQ. The CDR3 totals 14 residues. The junction had 4 bases not matched to a gene; V was cut back by 4 bases and J by 5 bases. CDR3 DNA sequence: TGCGCCAGCAGCAGGGACAGGGGGTGGACTGAAGCTTTCTTT. As protein: CASSRDRGWTEAFF.

This clone was found once. V usage is TRBV30 and J usage is TRBJ1-1, with TRBD1 as a possible D gene (5 bases). The CDR3 contains 14 residues. Germline V gene data show CDR1 as GTSNPN and CDR2 as SVGIG (reference sequence). V shed 1 base and J shed 4 bases, with 13 bases lying between them. DNA for the CDR3: TGTGCCTGGAGTGACGCAGGGATAGGCACTGAAGCTTTCTTT. Its translation is CAWSDAGIGTEAFF.

The rearrangement uses TRBV7-2 and TRBJ2-7, with D possibly TRBD2 on 7 matching bases. CDR1 is SGHTA and CDR2 is FQGNSA in the germline V gene. The CDR3 has 13 amino acids. V lost 1 base and J 12 bases, leaving 16 bases between the germline ends. CDR3 sequence: CASSLVRDRGGYF. The CDR3 DNA follows: TGTGCCAGCAGCTTAGTCCGGGATAGGGGGGGGTACTTC. The full variable domain, completed using reference TRBV7-2 and TRBJ2-7, is GAGVSQSPSNKVTEKGKDVELRCDPISGHTALYWYRQSLGQGLEFLIYFQGNSAPDKSGLPSDRFSAERTGGSVSTLTIQRTQQEDSAVYLCASSLVRDRGGYFGPGTRLTVT.

The chain has TRBV30 and TRBJ1-3; no clear D gene. The CDR3 covers 11 residues. V lost 1 base and J 9 bases, leaving 7 bases between the germline ends. Germline assignment: CDR1 GTSNPN and CDR2 SVGIG (reference sequence). The CDR3 nucleotides read TGTGCCTGGAGTGCCCTAGCCACCATATATTTT. Translated: CAWSALATIYF.

This chain joins TRBV12-3 or TRBV12-4 and TRBJ2-1; 7 bases match TRBD1. J was trimmed by 10 bases and V by 7 bases; bases with no gene match: 10. The CDR3 totals 13 residues. CDR3 bases: TGTGCCAGCACCCCCCTTCGACAGGGAGAGCAGTTCTTC. It specifies CASTPLRQGEQFF.

The CDR3 reads CASSQDLGTSTGELFF. The CDR3 DNA reads TGCGCCAGCAGCCAAGATTTAGGGACTTCCACCGGGGAGCTGTTTTTT. The V gene is TRBV4-3, the J gene TRBJ2-2, with a tentative D call TRBD2 (6 bases). Trimming removed 0 bases from V and 4 bases from J, with 12 bases in between. This CDR3 spans 16 amino acids. Per the germline V gene, CDR1 is LGHNA and CDR2 is YSLEER.

This clone was detected only once. V usage is TRBV12-3 or TRBV12-4 and J usage is TRBJ1-1; D gene unclear. The V end lost 6 bases, the J end lost 2 bases, and 7 bases lay between the germline ends. The CDR3 contains 12 residues. The CDR3 DNA reads as TGTGCCAGCAGATTGGCTAACACTGAAGCTTTCTTT. Translation gives CASRLANTEAFF.

The chain uses TRBV19 and TRBJ1-2; no reliable D call. The CDR3 loop spans 17 amino acids. Trimming took off 2 bases at V and 1 base at J, with 17 bases between the two ends. Per the germline V gene, CDR1 is LNHDA and CDR2 is SQIVND (reference sequence). In DNA, the CDR3 is TGTGCCAGTAGTATAATTGTACAGCCTACAAATAACTATGGCTACACCTTC. Translated, it gives CASSIIVQPTNNYGYTF.

The chain employs TRBV7-9 and TRBJ2-7; 7 bases line up with TRBD2. Germline V lookup: CDR1 SEHNR, CDR2 FQNEAQ (reference sequence). CDR3 length equals 17 residues. V gave up 4 bases and J gave up 1 base; unmatched junction bases: 13. The CDR3 DNA sequence: TGTGCCAGCAGCTCCACCCGGCTAGCGGACCGATCCTACGAGCAGTACTTC. Translating it yields CASSSTRLADRSYEQYF. Using reference TRBV7-9 and TRBJ2-7 for the parts outside the CDR3, the full variable domain is DTGVSQNPRHKITKRGQNVTFRCDPISEHNRLYWYRQTLGQGPEFLTYFQNEAQLEKSRLLSDRFSAERPKGSFSTLEIQRTEQGDSAMYLCASSSTRLADRSYEQYFGPGTRLTVT.

The rearrangement links TRBV6-1 to TRBJ2-7, with 9 bases lining up with TRBD2. J gave up 0 bases and V 7 bases, and 4 bases lay outside the gene matches. Germline V lookup: CDR1 MNHNS, CDR2 SASEGT. This CDR3 region has 14 residues. The CDR3 DNA is TGTGCCAGCATCGGACTAGCGCGCTCCTACGAGCAGTACTTC. It yields the protein CASIGLARSYEQYF.

The chain links TRBV15 to TRBJ2-7, with 7 bases matching TRBD2. This CDR3 comprises 16 residues. CDR1 LNHNV and CDR2 YYDKDF come from the germline V gene (reference sequence). V was clipped by 0 bases and J by 6 bases; unmatched bases: 11. The CDR3 DNA sequence: TGTGCCACCAGCAGAGATCCCCCCTCGGTAGCGGGCGAGCAGTACTTC. Protein: CATSRDPPSVAGEQYF.

CDR3 loop: CAISEGRDIPYEQFF. The CDR3 DNA follows: TGTGCCATCAGTGAGGGCCGGGACATCCCGTATGAGCAGTTCTTC. The chain couples TRBV10-3 to TRBJ2-1, with TRBD1 as a possible D gene (6 bases). V shed 2 bases and J shed 8 bases, with 16 bases lying between them. Germline V gives CDR1 ENHRY, CDR2 SYGVKD. The CDR3 runs to 15 residues.